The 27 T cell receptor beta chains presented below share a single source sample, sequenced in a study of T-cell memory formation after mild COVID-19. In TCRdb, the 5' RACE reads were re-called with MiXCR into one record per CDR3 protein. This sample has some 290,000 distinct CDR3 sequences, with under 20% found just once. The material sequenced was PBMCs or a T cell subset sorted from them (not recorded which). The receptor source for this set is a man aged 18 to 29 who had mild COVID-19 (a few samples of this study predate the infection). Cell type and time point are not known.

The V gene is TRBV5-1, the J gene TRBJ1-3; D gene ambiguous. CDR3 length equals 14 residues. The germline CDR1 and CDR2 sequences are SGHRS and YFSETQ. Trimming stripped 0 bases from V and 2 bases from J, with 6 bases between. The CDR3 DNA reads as TGCGCCAGCAGCTTGGGCTCGACTGGAAACACCATATATTTT. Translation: CASSLGSTGNTIYF.

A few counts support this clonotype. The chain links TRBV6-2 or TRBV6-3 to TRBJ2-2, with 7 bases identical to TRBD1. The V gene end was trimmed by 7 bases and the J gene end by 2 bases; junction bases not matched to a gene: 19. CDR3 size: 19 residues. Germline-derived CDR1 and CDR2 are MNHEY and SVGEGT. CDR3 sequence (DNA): TGTGCCAGCACTTGGGACAGATTCGTACCGGGGAAAAACACCGGGGAGCTGTTTTTT. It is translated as CASTWDRFVPGKNTGELFF.

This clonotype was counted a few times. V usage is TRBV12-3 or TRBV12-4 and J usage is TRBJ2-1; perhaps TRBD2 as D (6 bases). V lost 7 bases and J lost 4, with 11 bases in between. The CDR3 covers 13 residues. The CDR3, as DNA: TGTGCCAGCAAGGAGGGAGATTACAATGAGCAGTTCTTC. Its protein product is CASKEGDYNEQFF.

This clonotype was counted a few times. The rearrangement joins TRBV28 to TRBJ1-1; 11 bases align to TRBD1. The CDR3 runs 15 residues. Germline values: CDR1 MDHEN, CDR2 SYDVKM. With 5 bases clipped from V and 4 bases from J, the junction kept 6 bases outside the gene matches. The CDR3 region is CASSAYGTGGTEAFF. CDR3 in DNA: TGTGCCAGCAGTGCCTACGGGACAGGGGGCACTGAAGCTTTCTTT.

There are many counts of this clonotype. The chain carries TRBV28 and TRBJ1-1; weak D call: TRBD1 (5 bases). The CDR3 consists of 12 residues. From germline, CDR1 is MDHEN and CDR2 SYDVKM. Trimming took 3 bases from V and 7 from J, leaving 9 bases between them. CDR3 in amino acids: CASSFRGSEAFF. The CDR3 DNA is TGTGCCAGCAGTTTTCGGGGGAGTGAAGCTTTCTTT.

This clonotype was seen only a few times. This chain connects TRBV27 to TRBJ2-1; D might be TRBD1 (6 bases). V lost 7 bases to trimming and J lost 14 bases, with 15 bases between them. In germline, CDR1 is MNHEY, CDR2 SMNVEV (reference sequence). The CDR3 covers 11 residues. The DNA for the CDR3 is TGTGCCAGCACCGCGGCAGGGGTAAAGTTCTTC. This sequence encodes CASTAAGVKFF.

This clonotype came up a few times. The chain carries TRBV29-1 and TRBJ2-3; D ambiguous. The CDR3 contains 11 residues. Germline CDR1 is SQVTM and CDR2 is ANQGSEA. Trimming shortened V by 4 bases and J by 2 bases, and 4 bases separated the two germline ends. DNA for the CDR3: TGCAGCGTTGCCACCACAGATACGCAGTATTTT. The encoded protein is CSVATTDTQYF.

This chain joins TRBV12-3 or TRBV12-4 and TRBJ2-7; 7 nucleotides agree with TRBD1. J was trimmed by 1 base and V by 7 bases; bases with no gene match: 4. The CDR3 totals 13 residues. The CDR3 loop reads CASTRQGSYEQYF. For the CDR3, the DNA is TGTGCCAGCACGCGACAGGGTTCCTACGAGCAGTACTTC.

DNA for the CDR3: TGTGCCAGCAGCATGACAGGGGGCAATTCACCCCTCCACTTT. Translated, it gives CASSMTGGNSPLHF. The gene calls are TRBV13 and TRBJ1-6; 10 nucleotides line up with TRBD1. The trim removed 5 bases at V and 7 bases at J, leaving 2 bases unmatched. Per the germline V gene, CDR1 is PRHDT and CDR2 is FYEKMQ (reference sequence). CDR3 size: 14 residues.

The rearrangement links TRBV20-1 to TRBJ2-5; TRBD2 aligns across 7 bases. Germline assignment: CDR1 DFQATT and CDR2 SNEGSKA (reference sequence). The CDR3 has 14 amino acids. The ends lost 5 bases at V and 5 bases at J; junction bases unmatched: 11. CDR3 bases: TGCAGTGCTGGCCTAGCGGCCCTTCGGGAGACCCAGTACTTC. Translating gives CSAGLAALRETQYF.

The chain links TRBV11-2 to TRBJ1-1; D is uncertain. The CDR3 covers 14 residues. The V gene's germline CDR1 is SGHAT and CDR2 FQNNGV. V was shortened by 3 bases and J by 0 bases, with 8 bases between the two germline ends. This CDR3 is CASSLRAMNTEAFF. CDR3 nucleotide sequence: TGTGCCAGCAGCTTGCGGGCCATGAACACTGAAGCTTTCTTT. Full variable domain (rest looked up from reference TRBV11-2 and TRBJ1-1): EAGVAQSPRYKIIEKRQSVAFWCNPISGHATLYWYQQILGQGPKLLIQFQNNGVVDDSQLPKDRFSAERLKGVDSTLKIQPAKLEDSAVYLCASSLRAMNTEAFFGQGTRLTVV.

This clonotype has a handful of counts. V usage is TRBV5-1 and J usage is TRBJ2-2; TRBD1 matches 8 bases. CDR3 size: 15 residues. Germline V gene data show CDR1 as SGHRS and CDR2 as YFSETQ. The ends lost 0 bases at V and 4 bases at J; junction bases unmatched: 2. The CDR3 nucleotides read TGCGCCAGCAGCTTGGAGGGGACAGGCACCGGGGAGCTGTTTTTT. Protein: CASSLEGTGTGELFF.

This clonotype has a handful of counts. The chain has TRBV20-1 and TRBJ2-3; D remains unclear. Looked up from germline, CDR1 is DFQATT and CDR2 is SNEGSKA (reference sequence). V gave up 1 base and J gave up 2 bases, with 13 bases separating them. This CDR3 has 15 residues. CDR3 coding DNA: TGCAGTGCTAGAGGGGCCGGTTTGGTCACAGATACGCAGTATTTT. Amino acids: CSARGAGLVTDTQYF.

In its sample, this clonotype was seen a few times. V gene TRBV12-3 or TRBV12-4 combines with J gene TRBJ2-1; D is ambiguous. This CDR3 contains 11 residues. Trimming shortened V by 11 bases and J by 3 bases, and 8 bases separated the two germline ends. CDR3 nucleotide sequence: TGTGCCGTGGCCCACTACAATGAGCAGTTCTTC. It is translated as CAVAHYNEQFF.

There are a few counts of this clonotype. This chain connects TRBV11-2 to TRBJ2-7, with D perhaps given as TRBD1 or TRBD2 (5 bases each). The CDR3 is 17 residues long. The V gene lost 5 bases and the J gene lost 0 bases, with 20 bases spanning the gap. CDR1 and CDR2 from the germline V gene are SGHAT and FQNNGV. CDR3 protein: CASSPTKGPLVSYEQYF. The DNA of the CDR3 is TGTGCCAGCAGCCCAACTAAGGGACCGCTTGTCTCCTACGAGCAGTACTTC.

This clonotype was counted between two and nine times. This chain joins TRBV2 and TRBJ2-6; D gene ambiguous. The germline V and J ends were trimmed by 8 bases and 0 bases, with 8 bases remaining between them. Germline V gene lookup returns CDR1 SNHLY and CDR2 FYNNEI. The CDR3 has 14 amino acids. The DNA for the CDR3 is TGTGCCAGCGTGGGCCTCTCTGGGGCCAACGTCCTGACTTTC. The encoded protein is CASVGLSGANVLTF.

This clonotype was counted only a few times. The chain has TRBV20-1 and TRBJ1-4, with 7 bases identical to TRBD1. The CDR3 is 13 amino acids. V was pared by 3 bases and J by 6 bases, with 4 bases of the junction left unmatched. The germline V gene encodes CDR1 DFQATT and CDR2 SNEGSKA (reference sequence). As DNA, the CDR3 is TGCAGTGCTAGCCGGGACAGATATGAAAAACTGTTTTTT. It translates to CSASRDRYEKLFF.

CDR3 in amino acids: CASSLGPGQGNIQYF. In DNA, the CDR3 is TGTGCCAGCAGCTTAGGCCCGGGACAGGGGAACATTCAGTACTTC. The chain recombines TRBV7-6 with TRBJ2-4; the match to TRBD1 covers 10 bases. Germline V lookup: CDR1 SGHVS, CDR2 FNYEAQ. V dropped 1 base and J dropped 7; count of bases not matched to a gene: 4. The CDR3 contains 15 residues.

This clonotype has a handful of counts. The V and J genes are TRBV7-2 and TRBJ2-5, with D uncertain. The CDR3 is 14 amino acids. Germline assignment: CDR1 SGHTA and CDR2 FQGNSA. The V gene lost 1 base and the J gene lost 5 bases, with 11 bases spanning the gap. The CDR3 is CASSLGGISETQYF. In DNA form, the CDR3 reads TGTGCCAGCAGCTTAGGTGGGATCTCGGAGACCCAGTACTTC.

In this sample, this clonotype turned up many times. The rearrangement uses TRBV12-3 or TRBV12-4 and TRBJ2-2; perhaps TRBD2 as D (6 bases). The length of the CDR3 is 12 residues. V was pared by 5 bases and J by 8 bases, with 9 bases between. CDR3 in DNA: TGTGCCAGCAGTCCCGGGAGTGGGGAGCTGTTTTTT. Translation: CASSPGSGELFF.

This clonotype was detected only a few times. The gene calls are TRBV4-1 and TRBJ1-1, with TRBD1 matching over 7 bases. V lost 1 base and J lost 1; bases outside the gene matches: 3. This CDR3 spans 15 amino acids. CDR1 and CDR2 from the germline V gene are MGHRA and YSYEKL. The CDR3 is CASSQANRGNTEAFF. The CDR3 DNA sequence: TGCGCCAGCAGCCAAGCCAACAGGGGGAACACTGAAGCTTTCTTT.

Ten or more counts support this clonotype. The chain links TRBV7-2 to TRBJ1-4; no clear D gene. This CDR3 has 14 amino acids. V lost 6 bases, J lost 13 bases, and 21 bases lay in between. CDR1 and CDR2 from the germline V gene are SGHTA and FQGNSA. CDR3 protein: CASRRQALMKRLFF. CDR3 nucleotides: TGTGCCAGCAGGAGACAAGCTTTAATGAAAAGACTGTTTTTT.

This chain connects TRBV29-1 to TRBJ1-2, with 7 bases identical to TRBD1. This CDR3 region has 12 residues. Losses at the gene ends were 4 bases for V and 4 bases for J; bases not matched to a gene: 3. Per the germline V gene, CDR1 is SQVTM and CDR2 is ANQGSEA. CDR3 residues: CSVARGTYGYTF. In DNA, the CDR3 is TGCAGCGTTGCCAGGGGGACCTATGGCTACACCTTC.

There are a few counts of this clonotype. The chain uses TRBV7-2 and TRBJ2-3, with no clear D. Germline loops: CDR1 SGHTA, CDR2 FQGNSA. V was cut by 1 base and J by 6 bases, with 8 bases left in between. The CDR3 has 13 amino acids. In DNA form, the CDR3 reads TGTGCCAGCAGCTTAGGGGTCCGGGATACGCAGTATTTT. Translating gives CASSLGVRDTQYF.

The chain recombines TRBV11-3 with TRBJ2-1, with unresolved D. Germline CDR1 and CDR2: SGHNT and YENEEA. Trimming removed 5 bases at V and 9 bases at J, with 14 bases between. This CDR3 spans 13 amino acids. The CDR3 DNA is TGTGCCAGCAGCCCATACTCGACCCGTGAGCAGTTCTTC. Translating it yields CASSPYSTREQFF.

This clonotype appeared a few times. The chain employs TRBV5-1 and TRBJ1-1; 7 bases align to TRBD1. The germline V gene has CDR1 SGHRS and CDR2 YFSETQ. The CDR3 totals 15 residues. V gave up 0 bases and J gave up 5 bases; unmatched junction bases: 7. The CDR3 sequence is CASSLALGQKTEAFF. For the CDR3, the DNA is TGCGCCAGCAGCTTGGCGTTGGGACAGAAAACTGAAGCTTTCTTT.

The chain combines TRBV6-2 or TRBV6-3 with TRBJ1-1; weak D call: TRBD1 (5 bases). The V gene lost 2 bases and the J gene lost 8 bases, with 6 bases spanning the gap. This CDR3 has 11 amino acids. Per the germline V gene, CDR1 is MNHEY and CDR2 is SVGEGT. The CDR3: CASSYAGEAFF. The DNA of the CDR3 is TGTGCCAGCAGTTACGCAGGGGAAGCTTTCTTT.